What follows are 22 T cell receptor beta chains derived from one specimen sequenced in a study of CD8 T cells in ankylosing spondylitis (dated by TCRdb to about 2017). Receptor amplification or capture employed 5' RACE. Sequenced using an Illumina HiSeq 2500. TCRdb trimmed public reads at Q25 via fastp, called clones via MiXCR and kept in-frame beta chains. Here each entry gathers all rows of one CDR3 protein and keeps the most common genes and DNA. Here the sample has 130,000 to 150,000 distinct CDR3 sequences; roughly 8% occur a single time. Together, the top ten hold 6% to 8% of the sample. The sequenced sample consisted of synovial fluid, either unsorted or a sorted T cell fraction (not recorded which). Receptor source: a male donor with ankylosing spondylitis.

This clonotype was seen a handful of times. The chain couples TRBV15 to TRBJ1-1; D gene ambiguous. CDR3 length equals 14 residues. V lost 0 bases and J 6 bases, leaving 11 bases between the germline ends. CDR1 and CDR2 from the germline V gene are LNHNV and YYDKDF (reference sequence). The DNA of the CDR3 is TGTGCCACCAGCAGAGATATTGGATCCCCTGAAGCTTTCTTT. Translated, it gives CATSRDIGSPEAFF.

This clonotype was observed many times. This chain connects TRBV12-3 or TRBV12-4 to TRBJ2-5, with a possible D match to TRBD2 (5 bases). The V end was cut by 7 bases, the J end by 5 bases, with 14 bases between. This CDR3 has 13 residues. CDR3 in DNA: TGTGCCAGCAACACCCTACCGGGGGAGACCCAGTACTTC. Encoded protein: CASNTLPGETQYF.

The gene calls are TRBV20-1 and TRBJ1-6; D unclear. Germline V gene lookup returns CDR1 DFQATT and CDR2 SNEGSKA (reference sequence). CDR3 length: 16 residues. The ends were cut back, 5 bases at V and 6 bases at J, with 20 bases in the middle. This CDR3 is CSAEPLDTPVNSPLHF. The CDR3 DNA sequence: TGCAGTGCTGAACCGCTCGATACCCCCGTTAATTCACCCCTCCACTTT.

Only a few counts were recorded for this clonotype. The V call is TRBV9, the J call TRBJ2-2; 8 nucleotides align to TRBD2. This CDR3 is built from 14 residues. Germline CDR1 and CDR2: SGDLS and YYNGEE. V dropped 7 bases and J dropped 3; count of bases not matched to a gene: 5. Here the CDR3 reads CASLAGWYTGELFF. CDR3 DNA: TGTGCCAGCTTAGCGGGATGGTACACCGGGGAGCTGTTTTTT.

This clonotype was observed many times. The gene calls are TRBV7-9 and TRBJ1-1, with 9 bases matching TRBD1. The CDR3 is 15 residues long. Germline assignment: CDR1 SEHNR and CDR2 FQNEAQ (reference sequence). With 5 bases clipped from V and 2 bases from J, the junction kept 6 bases outside the gene matches. CDR3 in DNA: TGTGCCAGCAGCCCTGGGACAGGGTTAAACACTGAAGCTTTCTTT. It codes for CASSPGTGLNTEAFF. The full variable domain, its missing parts supplied by reference TRBV7-9 and TRBJ1-1, is DTGVSQNPRHKITKRGQNVTFRCDPISEHNRLYWYRQTLGQGPEFLTYFQNEAQLEKSRLLSDRFSAERPKGSFSTLEIQRTEQGDSAMYLCASSPGTGLNTEAFFGQGTRLTVV.

This clonotype has more than one count but fewer than ten. V usage is TRBV28 and J usage is TRBJ2-2; 8 nucleotides match TRBD2. The junction had 7 bases not matched to a gene; V was cut back by 5 bases and J by 2 bases. The germline CDR1 and CDR2 sequences are MDHEN and SYDVKM. This CDR3 comprises 16 residues. The CDR3 is CASSPLTSENTGELFF. In nucleotides, the CDR3 is TGTGCCAGCAGTCCCTTGACTAGCGAAAACACCGGGGAGCTGTTTTTT.

There are many counts of this clonotype. The V and J genes are TRBV29-1 and TRBJ1-1; D is undetermined. This CDR3 is 11 amino acids long. Germline CDR1 and CDR2: SQVTM and ANQGSEA. Deletions cut 7 bases from V and 3 bases from J, with 9 bases between. The DNA of the CDR3 is TGCAGCGGAGGGTCAGACACTGAAGCTTTCTTT. As protein: CSGGSDTEAFF.

This clonotype has just a few counts. The rearrangement links TRBV7-8 to TRBJ2-5, with D unclear. V lost 2 bases to trimming and J lost 7 bases, with 17 bases between them. There are 15 residues in the CDR3. Germline loops: CDR1 SGHVS, CDR2 FQNEAQ. CDR3 sequence reads: CASSLHNVNDGTQYF. The CDR3 DNA sequence: TGTGCCAGCAGCTTACATAATGTTAATGATGGGACCCAGTACTTC.

This clonotype came up many times. The V and J genes are TRBV28 and TRBJ2-7; TRBD2 matches 7 bases. The length of the CDR3 is 15 residues. The germline CDR1 and CDR2 sequences are MDHEN and SYDVKM. The V gene end was trimmed by 3 bases and the J gene end by 5 bases; junction bases not matched to a gene: 10. The CDR3 here is CASSFVGGNNHEQYF. The CDR3 bases are TGTGCCAGCAGTTTCGTCGGGGGGAACAACCACGAGCAGTACTTC.

This clonotype was picked up a small number of times. One end of the junction does not line up with germline, which may come from a read error. The genes are TRBV7-7 and TRBJ2-2; D is perhaps TRBD2 (7 bases). Germline V lookup: CDR1 SSHAT, CDR2 FNYEAQ (reference sequence). CDR3 size: 13 residues. The CDR3 loop reads CASSGVQGGELFF. In nucleotides, the CDR3 is TGTGCTAGCAGCGGGGTACAGGGCGGGGAGCTGTTTTTT.

At least ten counts were recorded for this clonotype. The CDR3 DNA reads TGCAGTGCTAGACTGAGCCCCACAGATACGCAGTATTTT. Protein sequence: CSARLSPTDTQYF. The chain couples TRBV20-1 to TRBJ2-3; D is undetermined. The length of the CDR3 is 13 residues. Germline V gene data show CDR1 as DFQATT and CDR2 as SNEGSKA (reference sequence). With 2 bases removed from V and 2 bases from J, the gap between germline ends came to 8 bases.

This clonotype was recorded at least ten times. The rearrangement joins TRBV9 to TRBJ2-3, with D possibly matching TRBD1 (5 bases). The germline V gene has CDR1 SGDLS and CDR2 YYNGEE. This CDR3 has 13 residues. V was trimmed by 2 bases and J by 6 bases, leaving 10 bases between them. The CDR3 loop reads CASSVRPGDTQYF. In DNA form, the CDR3 reads TGTGCCAGCAGCGTGCGCCCAGGGGATACGCAGTATTTT.

J is TRBJ2-3 and V is TRBV20-1, with TRBD2 matching over 7 bases. The CDR3 sequence is 17 residues long. After removal of 5 bases from V and 0 bases from J, the junction contained 14 bases not matched to a gene. Germline V gene lookup returns CDR1 DFQATT and CDR2 SNEGSKA (reference sequence). The CDR3 sequence is CSAGGGSGRTSTDTQYF. The CDR3 coding sequence is TGCAGTGCTGGGGGGGGTAGCGGGCGAACTAGCACAGATACGCAGTATTTT.

This clonotype was observed a few times. The chain joins TRBV9 to TRBJ2-7; D is unresolved. With 2 bases removed from V and 0 bases from J, the gap between germline ends came to 12 bases. CDR3 size: 15 residues. Germline CDR1 reads SGDLS; CDR2 reads YYNGEE. The CDR3 region has the DNA TGTGCCAGCAGCGTTGGCGCGGTTGGCTCCTACGAGCAGTACTTC. Translating gives CASSVGAVGSYEQYF. The full variable domain, its missing parts supplied by reference TRBV9 and TRBJ2-7, is DSGVTQTPKHLITATGQRVTLRCSPRSGDLSVYWYQQSLDQGLQFLIQYYNGEERAKGNILERFSAQQFPDLHSELNLSSLELGDSALYFCASSVGAVGSYEQYFGPGTRLTVT.

This clonotype was observed at least ten times. The chain is built from TRBV6-5 and TRBJ2-1; 9 bases are a match to TRBD2. V lost 2 bases to trimming and J lost 4 bases; unmatched junction nucleotides: 3. Per the germline V gene, CDR1 is MNHEY and CDR2 is SVGAGI. The CDR3 contains 15 residues. The DNA of the CDR3 is TGTGCCAGCAGTTACAGGCTAGCGGGGTACAATGAGCAGTTCTTC. Encoded protein: CASSYRLAGYNEQFF.

This clonotype was detected only a few times. The J gene is TRBJ1-1, the V gene TRBV12-3 or TRBV12-4, with a possible D match to TRBD1 (5 bases). This CDR3 spans 17 amino acids. The V and J ends lost 1 base and 0 bases respectively, with 15 bases between them. The CDR3 reads CASSLGAGRRVNTEAFF. The CDR3 nucleotides are TGTGCCAGCAGTTTAGGCGCGGGGCGCAGGGTGAACACTGAAGCTTTCTTT.

This clonotype was detected only a few times. V and J are TRBV30 and TRBJ1-5; D might be TRBD1 (5 bases). Germline CDR1 reads GTSNPN; CDR2 reads SVGIG (reference sequence). CDR3 size: 16 residues. The V and J ends lost 0 bases and 0 bases respectively, with 12 bases between them. The CDR3: CAWSVGGAISNQPQHF. DNA of the CDR3: TGTGCCTGGAGTGTAGGAGGGGCCATTAGCAATCAGCCCCAGCATTTT.

The genes are TRBV4-3 and TRBJ1-6, with 8 bases that match TRBD1. In germline, CDR1 is LGHNA, CDR2 YSLEER. This CDR3 has 14 amino acids. Losses at the gene ends were 6 bases for V and 10 bases for J; bases not matched to a gene: 8. In DNA, the CDR3 is TGCGCCAGCAGATACCGGGACAGGATCTCACCCCTCCACTTT. This translates into CASRYRDRISPLHF.

This clonotype was found many times. V gene TRBV7-2 combines with J gene TRBJ1-6, with D perhaps matching TRBD1 (6 bases). V was cut by 3 bases and J by 15 bases, with 18 bases left in between. This CDR3 region has 14 residues. Germline V CDR1 and CDR2: SGHTA, FQGNSA. The CDR3 bases are TGTGCCAGCAGCTTTAGGGCCCTTAGGGACATCCTCCACTTT. This encodes CASSFRALRDILHF.

The table lists this clonotype with a few counts. V gene TRBV29-1 combines with J gene TRBJ2-1; D might be TRBD2 (6 bases). The germline V gene encodes CDR1 SQVTM and CDR2 ANQGSEA. There are 12 residues in the CDR3. The CDR3 here is CSAGAGYNEQFF. In DNA form, the CDR3 reads TGCAGTGCTGGGGCGGGGTACAATGAGCAGTTCTTC.

This clonotype was counted many times. This chain joins TRBV11-2 and TRBJ1-1, with a possible D match to TRBD1 (5 bases). The CDR3 runs to 16 residues. Germline CDR1 reads SGHAT; CDR2 reads FQNNGV. V lost 0 bases, J lost 1 base, and 12 bases lay in between. CDR3 in amino acids: CASSLEFRVKNTEAFF. The CDR3 bases are TGTGCCAGCAGCTTAGAATTCAGGGTGAAGAACACTGAAGCTTTCTTT. Drawing the rest from reference TRBV11-2 and TRBJ1-1, the complete variable domain is EAGVAQSPRYKIIEKRQSVAFWCNPISGHATLYWYQQILGQGPKLLIQFQNNGVVDDSQLPKDRFSAERLKGVDSTLKIQPAKLEDSAVYLCASSLEFRVKNTEAFFGQGTRLTVV.

This clonotype occurred many times. V is TRBV29-1 and J is TRBJ2-1, with D maybe TRBD2 (6 bases). The V gene lost 2 bases and the J gene lost 12 bases, with 17 bases spanning the gap. The CDR3 has 13 residues. Germline V gene data show CDR1 as SQVTM and CDR2 as ANQGSEA. CDR3: CSVEPAGGQPQFF. The CDR3 region has the DNA TGCAGCGTTGAACCAGCGGGTGGTCAACCGCAGTTCTTC.